A selection of T cell receptor beta chains follows, all from one sample in a study of blood T cell repertoires in COVID-19. The method was immunoSEQ multiplex PCR; TCRdb's version includes in-frame clones alone and lacks a portion of them. Of 400,000 to 500,000 clones in the sample, roughly 88% were seen once. Material for sequencing was PBMCs or T cells enriched from blood (not recorded which). All receptors come from a woman between 18 and 30 years old who had been exposed to COVID-19. The CDR3 runs from the conserved cysteine through the conserved F or W. D genes are given only for firm matches. The listing skips clone size in some rows; elsewhere it reads once, few, many or a size class.

J gene: TRBJ1-6
clone size: .
D gene: .
V gene: TRBV18
CDR3 DNA: TGTGCCAGCTCACCCCGGGAAGGGTCGGCCTATAATTCACCCCTCCACTTT
CDR3 protein: CASSPREGSAYNSPLHF

J gene: TRBJ2-7
clone size: .
D gene: .
V gene: TRBV11-2
CDR3 DNA: TGTGCCAGCAGCTTAGATCTCACGGGCGAGCAGTACTTC
CDR3 protein: CASSLDLTGEQYF

J gene: TRBJ1-4
clone size: .
D gene: .
V gene: TRBV7-9
CDR3 DNA: TGTGCCAGCAGCCTCGCGACGGGTGGAGATGAAAAACTGTTTTTT
CDR3 protein: CASSLATGGDEKLFF

J gene: TRBJ2-5
clone size: .
D gene: .
V gene: TRBV28
CDR3 DNA: TGTGCCAGCAGTTTCAGTCGGGGGGCGGGAGAGACCCAGTACTTC
CDR3 protein: CASSFSRGAGETQYF

J gene: TRBJ2-1
clone size: .
D gene: TRBD2
V gene: TRBV4-3
CDR3 DNA: TGCGCCAGCAGCCAAGATCGCGGGGGCTCCTACAATGAGCAGTTCTTC
CDR3 protein: CASSQDRGGSYNEQFF

J gene: TRBJ1-6
clone size: once
D gene: .
V gene: TRBV5-1
CDR3 DNA: TGCGCCAGCAGCTTGAAAAACGGCGGGAGAGTTCTTCCCCTCCACTTT
CDR3 protein: CASSLKNGGRVLPLHF

J gene: TRBJ1-6
clone size: .
D gene: TRBD1
V gene: TRBV19
CDR3 DNA: TGTGCCACCAGGGGGTCGTATAATTCACCCCTCCACTTT
CDR3 protein: CATRGSYNSPLHF

J gene: TRBJ2-1
clone size: .
D gene: TRBD2
V gene: TRBV7-9
CDR3 DNA: TGTGCCAGCAGCTCATTCGGGAGGGCTCTCAATGAGCAGTTCTTC
CDR3 protein: CASSSFGRALNEQFF

J gene: TRBJ1-3
clone size: .
D gene: .
V gene: TRBV18
CDR3 DNA: TGTGCCAGCTCACCAGGGACAATAGTAGGAAACACCATATATTTT
CDR3 protein: CASSPGTIVGNTIYF

J gene: TRBJ1-4
clone size: .
D gene: .
V gene: TRBV28
CDR3 DNA: TGTGCCAGCAGTTTAAGTTGGGGAGGCGGTAATGAAAAACTGTTTTTT
CDR3 protein: CASSLSWGGGNEKLFF

J gene: TRBJ2-2
clone size: .
D gene: .
V gene: TRBV9
CDR3 DNA: TGTGCCAGCAGCGCCTTCCTAGGGGGGGGCACCGGGGAGCTGTTTTTT
CDR3 protein: CASSAFLGGGTGELFF

J gene: TRBJ2-5
clone size: few
D gene: TRBD1
V gene: TRBV7-2
CDR3 DNA: TGTGCCAGCAGCCAAACCAGACAGGGTGGGGAGACCCAGTACTTC
CDR3 protein: CASSQTRQGGETQYF

J gene: TRBJ2-1
clone size: .
D gene: .
V gene: TRBV28
CDR3 DNA: TGTGCCAGCAGTATATTCTCTCGCGGGCTTACCTACAATGAGCAGTTCTTC
CDR3 protein: CASSIFSRGLTYNEQFF